This T cell receptor (beta chain) came from a study of T cells after yellow fever vaccination (dated by TCRdb to about 2019). With respect to the entire study: Libraries from fractions with low cell numbers were prepared with the SMART-Seq v4 Ultra Low Input RNA kit. To follow T-cell clones before and after both primary and booster YFV17D yellow fever vaccination, bulk TCR alpha and beta repertoires underwent longitudinal sequencing. Two healthy male donors, one aged 18 to 30 and one aged 30 to 40 years, were included in the cohort. Blood was drawn at multiple timepoints before and after primary and secondary immunization, with bulk PBMC replicates and cell subsets isolated. The research as a whole found: Most clones expanded after primary vaccination (96% of CD4 and over 80% of CD8) were re-detected after the booster, suggesting that broad memory maintenance occurred. The study included only a couple of donors, which limits how far the findings can be generalized. Computational filtering was needed because FACS-sorted repertoires could contain abundant contaminating clonotypes from the bulk population. The secondary T-cell response was weaker than the primary response but faster, peaking on day 5 instead of day 15. A small fraction of clonotypes showed up in both the CD4 and CD8 compartments, probably as a result of convergent recombination.

Clipping removes 6 bases from V and 5 bases from J, with 13 as the unmatched junction base count. Taken from cysteine to phenylalanine, the CDR3 has 15 residues. The CDR3 DNA has 45 bases and is translated from base 1. The germline V gene (reference sequence) supplies CDR1 SEHNR and CDR2 FQNEAQ. The sample was run on an Illumina NovaSeq 6000. TCR cDNA was synthesized by 5'RACE template switching, which introduced a universal primer site and unique molecular identifiers. Priming of cDNA synthesis was performed from both the TCR alpha and TCR beta constant segments. Library amplification used two PCR steps, and the second PCR step added sample barcodes and sequencing adapters. Sequencing of libraries was performed on Illumina HiSeq 2500 (2x100 bp) or NovaSeq (2x150 bp). Per the original workflow: MIGEC handled demultiplexing of reads and collapsing into UMI consensus sequences, while MiXCR performed V(D)J alignment. Using edgeR on replicate PBMC samples, clonotypes were called vaccine-responding if FDR was below 0.01 and the log2 fold change was above 5 up to day 15. Each bulk clonotype was labeled CD4 or CD8 based on which sequenced repertoire, CD4 or CD8, contained the clonotype at higher abundance. TCRdb handled the public reads itself, with Q25 trimming in fastp and clone calling in MiXCR, and kept productive beta chains. All rows with the same CDR3 protein become a single entry with the most common DNA and genes. The V and J calls reflect TCRdb's pipeline rather than the authors' work. This sample is represented by some 200,000 distinct CDR3 sequences; about 10% of them were singletons. Together, the top ten hold 30% to 45% of the sample.

Concerning this clonotype: Its antigen target is currently unknown. The sample holds no much larger clone one base away, and base qualities are not on file.

Read against the paper, the sample's treatment or condition label means: live attenuated yellow fever vaccine strain. PBMCs were isolated from peripheral blood using a standard Ficoll-Paque protocol. CD4 and CD8 T-cell fractions were isolated with Dynabeads CD4 and CD8 positive selection kits. TriZol was used to extract RNA from bulk PBMCs, from CD4 and CD8 fractions, and from dextramer-positive and dextramer-negative fractions. The V and J genes are TRBV7-9 and TRBJ2-7, and TRBD1 matches 7 of the central bases. Sequenced here: CD8+ T cells sorted from PBMCs, sampled 15 days after the yellow fever booster vaccination. The source is a man younger than 35 who received the YFV17D yellow fever vaccine. The sequence in DNA is TGTGCCAGCAGTCCGCCCCTACAGGGGAAGGACGAGCAGTACTTC. It codes for CASSPPLQGKDEQYF.